Shown below are 4 T cell receptor beta chains from a single sample sequenced in a study of cytomegalovirus exposure and HLA in healthy donors. It was with 60 Vbeta and 13 Jbeta primers that the PCR ran. TCRdb's table, derived via immunoSEQ multiplex PCR, lists solely in-frame clones and lacks some. The sample records about 130,000 clones, 75% to 85% being singletons. The sample was PBMCs. The receptors originated from a man aged 45-65 years in good health and CMV-seronegative.

The chain uses TRBV11-2 and TRBJ2-2; no reliable D call. The V end was cut by 2 bases, the J end by 12 bases, with 13 bases between. The CDR3 length is 13 residues. Germline V gene sequence: CDR1 SGHAT, CDR2 FQNNGV. The CDR3 loop is CASSLKLLPKLFF. The CDR3 nucleotides are TGTGCCAGCAGCTTAAAGTTATTACCTAAGCTGTTTTTT. Complete variable domain (other parts from reference TRBV11-2 and TRBJ2-2): EAGVAQSPRYKIIEKRQSVAFWCNPISGHATLYWYQQILGQGPKLLIQFQNNGVVDDSQLPKDRFSAERLKGVDSTLKIQPAKLEDSAVYLCASSLKLLPKLFFGEGSRLTVL.

The chain carries TRBV7-6 and TRBJ1-1, with D possibly being TRBD1 (5 bases). CDR1 and CDR2 (germline): SGHVS, FNYEAQ. The CDR3 consists of 16 residues. The V end lost 1 base, the J end lost 1 base, and 13 bases lay between the germline ends. The CDR3 DNA is TGTGCCAGCAGCTTAGATCAGGGAGGAACGAACACTGAAGCTTTCTTT. This codes for CASSLDQGGTNTEAFF.

The J gene is TRBJ2-2, the V gene TRBV11-2; D gene unclear. The CDR3 totals 13 residues. Between the trimmed V and J ends, which lost 5 bases and 2 bases, there was a span of 6 bases. Germline CDR1 and CDR2: SGHAT and FQNNGV. The CDR3, as DNA: TGTGCCAGCAGCATAACAAACACCGGGGAGCTGTTTTTT. Its protein is CASSITNTGELFF.

This sequence joins TRBV5-4 and TRBJ2-7; 10 nucleotides line up with TRBD2. The germline gives CDR1 SGHNT, CDR2 YYREEE (reference sequence). V was pared by 2 bases and J by 3 bases, with 5 bases of the junction left unmatched. The CDR3 consists of 15 residues. The CDR3 loop reads CASSFPSGGYYEQYF. The CDR3 DNA reads as TGTGCCAGCAGCTTCCCTAGCGGGGGATACTACGAGCAGTACTTC.